The text below deals with one TCR beta chain. The target of this receptor is not known. No qualities accompany the bases; no much larger clone lies one base away. Donors formed part of the validation cohort, which comprised about 120 subjects and was distinct from the first cohort of several hundred subjects. As encoded in the germline V gene, CDR1 is SGHAT while CDR2 is FQNNGV. A distance of 10 bases separates the germline ends of V and J, which lose 5 bases and 3 bases respectively. The CDR3 holds 14 amino acids from the cysteine to the phenylalanine. Only the CDR3 part of the read is kept: 42 bases, read in frame from the first base. The record originates from a study of cytomegalovirus exposure and HLA in healthy donors (dated by TCRdb to about 2017). With respect to the entire study: The roughly 650 repertoires of the first cohort and the 120 or so validation repertoires were produced on the same platform, according to a later analysis. Along with the roughly 610-subject first cohort, a separate validation cohort of more than 90 different subjects was used. The study aimed to test whether cataloging public T cell receptors could reveal signatures of past pathogen exposure. To predict cytomegalovirus infection status, the study combined high-throughput TCR immunosequencing, statistical association of individual TCRs with disease status, and machine learning.

Study-level results and caveats: According to the authors, the approach could potentially be generalized to other disease states and immunological phenotypes. In both the original and validation cohorts, the classifier was reported to diagnose cytomegalovirus status with high specificity and sensitivity. Across donors, most TCR sequences were observed very rarely, whereas some public TCRs were present in many individuals. The study listed 150 to 200 TCR beta chains as associated with cytomegalovirus. In vitro tests confirmed that a few of the cytomegalovirus-associated TCR beta chains recognize cytomegalovirus antigens. All 120 or so repertoires were used to score co-occurrence in the validation cohort in a later analysis, because that analysis had no HLA typing for the cohort. Of the cluster scores, roughly 93% were above 0 in a later analysis, which found that TCRs clustered in the first cohort also tended to co-occur in the approximately 130 validation repertoires.

The library was made by the immunoSEQ multiplex PCR assay. In the source study's methods: A statistical classification framework was developed to diagnose cytomegalovirus status using the catalog of TCR beta chain sequences. TCRdb carries this immuneACCESS record with in-frame sequences only. Its versions omit some clonotypes, under half of them owing to an unresolved V gene in the studies checked, with the rest unexplained. For V, J and clone size, that table is used; D and trimming come from the DNA. The sample yields hundreds of thousands of clones; 87% were counted once. Together, the top ten hold 9.5% to 15% of the sample.

The sequence joins TRBV11-2 to TRBJ2-2; the D segment is perhaps TRBD1 or TRBD2, each sharing 5 matched bases. The sequence derives from a young man in good health and CMV-seropositive. Material for sequencing was PBMCs. The CDR3 protein is CASSQGPYTGELFF. In nucleotide form, the sequence is TGTGCCAGCAGCCAGGGACCCTACACCGGGGAGCTGTTTTTT.